A selection of T cell receptor beta chains follows, all from one sample in a study of PD-L1 blockade in urothelial cancer. Using immunoSEQ multiplex PCR, the repertoire was profiled, and TCRdb retains in-frame clones only, with some absent. The sample has some 30,000 clones, over 70% seen once; the top ten hold 3% to 4%. This specimen consisted of PBMCs, obtained around atezolizumab (anti-PD-L1) treatment. These TCRs come from a man over 45 with urothelial cancer. The CDR3 runs from the conserved cysteine through the conserved F or W. Fields, in order: clone size, D gene, V gene, J gene, CDR3 protein, CDR3 DNA. A D gene is named only where the DNA matches it firmly. Clone size is shown for a subset of rows, as once, few, many or a class of expanded clone.

abundance: .; d_gene: .; v_gene: TRBV6-1; j_gene: TRBJ1-1; CDR3aa: CATGGQGITEAFF; CDR3nt: TGTGCCACCGGCGGGCAGGGGATCACTGAAGCTTTCTTT
abundance: .; d_gene: TRBD1; v_gene: TRBV6-6; j_gene: TRBJ2-7; CDR3aa: CASRYTGAISYEQYF; CDR3nt: TGTGCCAGCCGCTACACAGGGGCCATTTCCTACGAGCAGTACTTC
abundance: .; d_gene: TRBD1; v_gene: TRBV2; j_gene: TRBJ2-4; CDR3aa: CASSEANRGTKNIQYF; CDR3nt: TGTGCCAGCAGTGAAGCTAACAGGGGCACCAAAAACATTCAGTACTTC
abundance: .; d_gene: .; v_gene: TRBV20-1; j_gene: TRBJ2-1; CDR3aa: CSAEDHNEQFF; CDR3nt: TGCAGTGCTGAGGATCACAATGAGCAGTTCTTC
abundance: .; d_gene: .; v_gene: TRBV28; j_gene: TRBJ2-5; CDR3aa: CASSVQFQETQYF; CDR3nt: TGTGCCAGCAGTGTTCAGTTCCAAGAGACCCAGTACTTC
abundance: medium-sized; d_gene: TRBD2; v_gene: TRBV7-9; j_gene: TRBJ2-2; CDR3aa: CASSQAGRYTGELFF; CDR3nt: TGTGCCAGCAGCCAAGCGGGGCGATACACCGGGGAGCTGTTTTTT
abundance: .; d_gene: TRBD2; v_gene: TRBV11-2; j_gene: TRBJ2-1; CDR3aa: CASSSVGLGSYNEQFF; CDR3nt: TGTGCCAGCAGCTCCGTGGGACTAGGCTCCTACAATGAGCAGTTCTTC
abundance: .; d_gene: TRBD1; v_gene: TRBV30; j_gene: TRBJ1-1; CDR3aa: CAWRDRGRTEAFF; CDR3nt: TGTGCCTGGAGGGACAGGGGGCGGACTGAAGCTTTCTTT
abundance: .; d_gene: TRBD1; v_gene: TRBV18; j_gene: TRBJ1-1; CDR3aa: CASSPRGQGFSTEAFF; CDR3nt: TGTGCCAGCTCACCACGTGGACAGGGGTTTAGCACTGAAGCTTTCTTT
abundance: few; d_gene: .; v_gene: TRBV6-5; j_gene: TRBJ1-1; CDR3aa: CASSYAFRQGGTEAFF; CDR3nt: TGTGCCAGCAGTTACGCTTTTCGGCAGGGAGGCACTGAAGCTTTCTTT
abundance: .; d_gene: TRBD2; v_gene: TRBV10-2; j_gene: TRBJ2-1; CDR3aa: CASMGGRRDNEQFF; CDR3nt: TGCGCCAGCATGGGCGGGAGACGGGACAATGAGCAGTTCTTC
abundance: once; d_gene: .; v_gene: TRBV21-1; j_gene: TRBJ2-2; CDR3aa: CASSKDSGGADTGELFF; CDR3nt: TGTGCCAGCAGCAAAGATAGCGGAGGGGCGGACACCGGGGAGCTGTTTTTT
abundance: .; d_gene: TRBD1; v_gene: TRBV19; j_gene: TRBJ2-5; CDR3aa: CASSMGRGSQETQYF; CDR3nt: TGTGCCAGTAGTATGGGCAGGGGGAGCCAAGAGACCCAGTACTTC
abundance: .; d_gene: .; v_gene: TRBV30; j_gene: TRBJ2-3; CDR3aa: CAWSVLGRAGTDTQYF; CDR3nt: TGTGCCTGGAGTGTATTAGGCAGGGCCGGCACAGATACGCAGTATTTT
abundance: .; d_gene: TRBD2; v_gene: TRBV7-6; j_gene: TRBJ2-1; CDR3aa: CASSLGLAGFSEQFF; CDR3nt: TGTGCCAGCAGCTTAGGGCTAGCGGGATTCAGTGAGCAGTTCTTC
abundance: few; d_gene: .; v_gene: TRBV28; j_gene: TRBJ1-2; CDR3aa: CASSLFARGYTF; CDR3nt: TGTGCCAGCAGTTTATTTGCGAGAGGCTACACCTTC
abundance: once; d_gene: .; v_gene: TRBV2; j_gene: TRBJ2-7; CDR3aa: CASGALGLEQYF; CDR3nt: TGTGCCAGCGGGGCGTTAGGGCTCGAGCAGTACTTC
abundance: .; d_gene: TRBD1; v_gene: TRBV7-7; j_gene: TRBJ2-2; CDR3aa: CASSSRQGANTGELFF; CDR3nt: TGTGCTAGCAGCTCCCGGCAGGGGGCGAACACCGGGGAGCTGTTTTTT
abundance: .; d_gene: .; v_gene: TRBV5-6; j_gene: TRBJ1-3; CDR3aa: CASSLVQASSGNTIYF; CDR3nt: TGTGCCAGCAGCTTGGTACAGGCGAGCTCTGGAAACACCATATATTTT